Here is one T cell receptor (beta chain) with its context. The source of the sample is a study of blood T cell repertoires in COVID-19. Study as a whole: In each case, the material was cDNA or gDNA derived from T cells, B-cell-depleted T cells, or PBMCs.

The V gene's germline CDR1 is SEHNR and CDR2 FQNEAQ (reference sequence). The CDR3 length is 11 residues. V was pared by 4 bases and J by 9 bases, with 3 bases of the junction left unmatched. How the authors handled the data: Amplification from reference gene primers served as the basis for estimated nucleated cell counts. Clones were sequenced by immunoSEQ multiplex PCR, and TCRdb holds only the in-frame ones, with some missing. The DNA gave D and trimming, while V, J and clone size come from that table. The sample carries 190,000 or so clones, around 90% recorded once. The participants were between roughly 18 and 100 years old and came from 24 US areas. Which cohort a participant joined came from the clinical history participants gave.

The origin of this receptor is a man under 40 who had recovered from COVID-19. Sequencing was carried out using PBMCs or T cells enriched from blood (not recorded which). This rearrangement joins TRBV7-9 to TRBJ2-7; 7 nucleotides line up with TRBD1. The DNA for the CDR3 is TGTGCCAGCAGCTCCGGGACAGTGCAGTACTTC. The encoded protein is CASSSGTVQYF. Using reference TRBV7-9 and TRBJ2-7 for the parts outside the CDR3, the full variable domain is DTGVSQNPRHKITKRGQNVTFRCDPISEHNRLYWYRQTLGQGPEFLTYFQNEAQLEKSRLLSDRFSAERPKGSFSTLEIQRTEQGDSAMYLCASSSGTVQYFGPGTRLTVT.